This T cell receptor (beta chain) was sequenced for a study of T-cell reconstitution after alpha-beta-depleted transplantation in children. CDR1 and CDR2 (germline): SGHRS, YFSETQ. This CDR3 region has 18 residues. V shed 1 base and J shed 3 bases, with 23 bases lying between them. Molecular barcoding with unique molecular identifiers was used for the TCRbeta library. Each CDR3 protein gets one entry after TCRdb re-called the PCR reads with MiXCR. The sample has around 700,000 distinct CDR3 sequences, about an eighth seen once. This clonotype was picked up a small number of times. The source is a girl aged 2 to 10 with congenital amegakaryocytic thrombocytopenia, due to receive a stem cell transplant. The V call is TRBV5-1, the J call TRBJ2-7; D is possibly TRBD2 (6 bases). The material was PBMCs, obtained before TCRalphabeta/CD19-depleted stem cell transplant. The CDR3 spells CASSLLRLSKSGDYEQYF. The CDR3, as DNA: TGCGCCAGCAGCTTGCTCCGCCTTAGTAAATCGGGGGACTACGAGCAGTACTTC.